Following are 32 T cell receptor beta chains from one sample sequenced in a study of blood T cells in healthy people across ages. Primed by a sample-barcoded 5' primer and a J-beta primer mix, a second PCR proceeded for roughly 7 to 11 cycles. Each CDR3 protein gets one entry after TCRdb re-called the 5' RACE reads with MiXCR. This table has hundreds of thousands of distinct CDR3 sequences, 22% appearing once. The sample was blood. These receptors were collected from a man aged 65 to 85 in good health.

This clonotype has a handful of counts. The chain joins TRBV12-3 or TRBV12-4 to TRBJ1-4; the D gene is possibly TRBD1 (5 bases). This CDR3 is built from 15 residues. The ends were cut back, 3 bases at V and 7 bases at J, with 15 bases in the middle. The CDR3 reads CASSLGQGGGEKLFF. CDR3 bases: TGTGCCAGCAGTTTGGGGCAGGGCGGCGGTGAAAAACTGTTTTTT.

This rearrangement joins TRBV7-2 to TRBJ2-2, with D perhaps assigned TRBD1 or TRBD2 (7 bases each). V dropped 5 bases and J dropped 4 bases, with 17 bases sitting between them. The germline gives CDR1 SGHTA, CDR2 FQGNSA. This CDR3 comprises 16 residues. The CDR3 bases are TGTGCCAGCAGCGTCCCGGGGAGGGACAGCACCGGGGAGCTGTTTTTT. Translated: CASSVPGRDSTGELFF. Variable domain in full (rest from reference TRBV7-2 and TRBJ2-2): GAGVSQSPSNKVTEKGKDVELRCDPISGHTALYWYRQSLGQGLEFLIYFQGNSAPDKSGLPSDRFSAERTGGSVSTLTIQRTQQEDSAVYLCASSVPGRDSTGELFFGEGSRLTVL.

In this sample, this clonotype turned up once. The germline gene is not matched at one end of the junction; a read error may be the cause. This rearrangement joins TRBV18 to TRBJ2-5; no clear D gene. The J call may be in error: the DNA end matches TRBJ2-7 better. This CDR3 has 14 residues. Germline V gene lookup returns CDR1 KGHSH and CDR2 LQKENI. The CDR3 bases are TGTGCCACCTCACCACTACCGACCTCCTACGAGCAGTACTTC. Its translation is CATSPLPTSYEQYF.

This chain uses TRBV7-2 with TRBJ2-5; tentatively, D is TRBD2 (6 bases). Germline V CDR1 and CDR2: SGHTA, FQGNSA. Deletions cut 0 bases from V and 4 bases from J, with 15 bases between. The CDR3 is made up of 16 amino acids. The CDR3 sequence: CASSLAGLGTGETQYF. CDR3 nucleotide sequence: TGTGCCAGCAGCTTAGCGGGCCTAGGGACTGGAGAGACCCAGTACTTC.

A few counts support this clonotype. CDR3 sequence (DNA): TGTGCCAGCGGGACAGGGAGGGCGTTGGGGTATGGCTACACCTTC. It encodes CASGTGRALGYGYTF. The gene calls are TRBV28 and TRBJ1-2, with TRBD1 matching 9 bases. The germline V gene has CDR1 MDHEN and CDR2 SYDVKM. The V and J ends lost 8 bases and 5 bases, in that order; junction bases with no gene match: 12. The length of the CDR3 is 15 residues.

The V gene is TRBV12-3 or TRBV12-4, the J gene TRBJ2-3; D is perhaps TRBD2 (7 bases). Trimming cost V 5 bases and J 1 base, with 13 bases left between them. The CDR3 has 15 amino acids. The CDR3 sequence: CASSARGAGTDTQYF. The CDR3 DNA sequence: TGTGCCAGCAGTGCCCGGGGGGCCGGCACAGATACGCAGTATTTT.

V and J are TRBV29-1 and TRBJ2-3; TRBD1 aligns across 7 bases. This CDR3 has 14 residues. Losses at the gene ends were 6 bases for V and 3 bases for J; bases not matched to a gene: 9. Germline V gives CDR1 SQVTM, CDR2 ANQGSEA. The CDR3 nucleotides read TGCAGCGTCCCCGAGGGACAGTCAACAGATACGCAGTATTTT. Translation gives CSVPEGQSTDTQYF.

The table lists this clonotype with a few counts. The CDR3 is CASSDWACNEKLFF. In DNA, the CDR3 is TGTGCCAGCAGTGATTGGGCCTGTAATGAAAAACTGTTTTTT. The chain joins TRBV6-4 to TRBJ1-4; D gene unclear. The germline V gene has CDR1 MRHNA and CDR2 SNTAGT. Trimming stripped 3 bases from V and 4 bases from J, with 9 bases between. CDR3 length: 14 residues.

This clonotype appeared a few times. V is TRBV6-1 and J is TRBJ2-1, with 7 nucleotides matching TRBD1. The CDR3 consists of 16 residues. V trimming: 3 bases; J trimming: 0 bases; junction bases outside the gene matches: 5. CDR1 is MNHNS, CDR2 SASEGT, per germline. The CDR3 bases are TGTGCCAGCAGTGACCTTAACAGGGGCTCCTACAATGAGCAGTTCTTC. Amino acid sequence: CASSDLNRGSYNEQFF.

This clonotype was seen at least ten times. CDR3 in DNA: TGTGCCAGCAGTTTTAGCGGGGGTCCAGCTTACGAGCAGTACTTC. This gives the protein CASSFSGGPAYEQYF. J is TRBJ2-7 and V is TRBV12-3 or TRBV12-4; 9 bases fit TRBD2. This CDR3 has 15 amino acids. V lost 3 bases and J lost 4; bases outside the gene matches: 7.

This rearrangement joins TRBV12-3 or TRBV12-4 to TRBJ1-6; D is uncertain. Between the trimmed V and J ends, which lost 4 bases and 7 bases, there was a span of 14 bases. The CDR3 is made up of 15 amino acids. This CDR3 reads CASSSRGQRNSPLHF. In DNA form, the CDR3 reads TGTGCCAGCAGTTCGCGAGGGCAGCGCAATTCACCCCTCCACTTT.

This chain connects TRBV3-1 to TRBJ1-1, with D perhaps TRBD1 (6 bases). Trimming removed 2 bases at V and 5 bases at J, with 15 bases between. CDR3 size: 15 residues. Per germline, CDR1 LGHDT and CDR2 YNNKEL (reference sequence). CDR3: CASSQLQGVGTEAFF. The CDR3 nucleotides are TGTGCCAGCAGCCAACTACAGGGAGTGGGGACTGAAGCTTTCTTT. The full variable domain, rest sourced from reference TRBV3-1 and TRBJ1-1, is DTAVSQTPKYLVTQMGNDKSIKCEQNLGHDTMYWYKQDSKKFLKIMFSYNNKELIINETVPNRFSPKSPDKAHLNLHINSLELGDSAVYFCASSQLQGVGTEAFFGQGTRLTVV.

This clonotype was observed many times. This sequence joins TRBV7-3 and TRBJ2-1; 8 bases are shared with TRBD1. The germline V gene has CDR1 SGHTA and CDR2 FQGTGA. Trimming cost V 0 bases and J 7 bases; bases outside gene matches: 8. The CDR3 extends over 16 amino acids. The CDR3 nucleotides read TGTGCCAGCAGCTTAACAGCGGCAGGGGGCCAGAATGAGCAGTTCTTC. Translating gives CASSLTAAGGQNEQFF.

V gene TRBV12-3 or TRBV12-4 combines with J gene TRBJ2-1; D uncertain. The CDR3 has 12 residues. Deletions cut 10 bases from V and 1 base from J, with 8 bases between. CDR3: CATSRSYNEQFF. Here the CDR3 DNA reads TGTGCCACCTCGCGGTCCTACAATGAGCAGTTCTTC.

This chain uses TRBV11-2 with TRBJ2-5; D gene unclear. The CDR3 is made up of 15 amino acids. From germline, CDR1 is SGHAT and CDR2 FQNNGV. The V end was cut by 2 bases, the J end by 1 base, with 11 bases between. CDR3 residues: CASSLSARSQETQYF. The CDR3 DNA is TGTGCCAGCAGCTTATCCGCCCGGTCCCAAGAGACCCAGTACTTC.

In nucleotides, the CDR3 is TGTGCCAGCAGCCCCGGGCAGGGGGTTGTTACAGATACGCAGTATTTT. It codes for CASSPGQGVVTDTQYF. V and J are TRBV12-3 or TRBV12-4 and TRBJ2-3; 7 bases map to TRBD1. The J segment lost 3 bases and the V segment lost 6 bases, leaving 12 bases of the junction unmatched. The CDR3 extends over 16 amino acids.

This clonotype was detected once. The chain has TRBV7-9 and TRBJ1-4; 7 bases fit TRBD1. Per the germline V gene, CDR1 is SEHNR and CDR2 is FQNEAQ (reference sequence). V was pared by 5 bases and J by 2 bases, with 11 bases of the junction left unmatched. The length of the CDR3 is 17 residues. The CDR3 spells CASSPVGRGHTNEKLFF. The CDR3 DNA reads as TGTGCCAGCAGCCCCGTCGGGAGGGGGCATACTAATGAAAAACTGTTTTTT.

The chain has TRBV20-1 and TRBJ2-4; D gene ambiguous. CDR1 is DFQATT, CDR2 SNEGSKA, per germline (reference sequence). The CDR3 extends over 10 amino acids. Between the trimmed V and J ends, which lost 3 bases and 8 bases, there was a span of 5 bases. The CDR3 DNA follows: TGCAGTGCTAGTATCGACATTCAGTACTTC. Translation: CSASIDIQYF.

CDR3 nucleotides: TGTGCCAGCAGCCAATCCTTGACAGGGGTAAACTATGGCTACACCTTC. Protein sequence: CASSQSLTGVNYGYTF. The chain employs TRBV3-1 and TRBJ1-2, with 8 positions matching TRBD1. The CDR3 is made up of 16 amino acids. V lost 2 bases and J lost 2; bases outside the gene matches: 7. Germline values: CDR1 LGHDT, CDR2 YNNKEL (reference sequence).

V gene TRBV19 combines with J gene TRBJ2-7; D possibly uses TRBD1 or TRBD2 (5 bases each). This CDR3 is 15 amino acids long. The germline V gene has CDR1 LNHDA and CDR2 SQIVND (reference sequence). Trimming left V 3 bases short and J 3 bases short, with 15 bases between. This CDR3 is CASSIFPGRVYEQYF. In DNA, the CDR3 is TGTGCCAGTAGTATCTTTCCAGGGCGGGTCTACGAGCAGTACTTC.

Comment on this clonotype: An end of the junction differs from the germline gene, which may be a read error. The chain combines TRBV6-5 with TRBJ2-7, with D tentatively TRBD1 (6 bases). The germline CDR1 and CDR2 sequences are MNHEY and SVGAGI. The CDR3 totals 13 residues. Written as DNA, the CDR3 is TGTGCCGGCAGTGACAGGAATTCCTACGAGCAGTACTTC. Translation gives CAGSDRNSYEQYF.

This clonotype was observed a few times. This chain connects TRBV6-2 or TRBV6-3 to TRBJ2-1, with unresolved D. There are 18 residues in the CDR3. Germline V gives CDR1 MNHEY, CDR2 SVGEGT. V was trimmed by 2 bases and J by 7 bases, leaving 24 bases between them. The CDR3 sequence is CASSYPVDASPALNEQFF. CDR3 DNA sequence: TGTGCCAGCAGTTACCCCGTGGACGCGTCCCCGGCGTTAAATGAGCAGTTCTTC.

This chain connects TRBV6-9 to TRBJ2-5, with D tentatively TRBD1 or TRBD2 (5 bases each). Trimming took 2 bases from V and 0 from J, leaving 10 bases between them. There are 15 residues in the CDR3. Germline values: CDR1 MNHGY, CDR2 SVAAGI. The CDR3 coding sequence is TGTGCCAGCAGTTATCCGGGACGCAACCAAGAGACCCAGTACTTC. Its translation is CASSYPGRNQETQYF.

The table lists this clonotype with a count of one. This chain uses TRBV20-1 with TRBJ1-2, with a possible D match to TRBD1 (5 bases). V gave up 6 bases and J gave up 1 base, with 12 bases separating them. From germline, CDR1 is DFQATT and CDR2 SNEGSKA (reference sequence). The CDR3 spans 13 residues. CDR3 region: CSARQRDNYGYTF. CDR3 nucleotide sequence: TGCAGTGCCAGACAGAGAGATAACTATGGCTACACCTTC.

In its sample, this clonotype was seen many times. V usage is TRBV5-1 and J usage is TRBJ2-7, with D hard to call. The ends were cut back, 1 base at V and 4 bases at J, with 6 bases in the middle. The CDR3 has 12 amino acids. CDR1 is SGHRS and CDR2 is YFSETQ in the germline V gene. CDR3: CASSLTTYEQYF. The CDR3 region has the DNA TGCGCCAGCAGCTTGACAACTTACGAGCAGTACTTC.

This chain uses TRBV20-1 with TRBJ2-3; D is uncertain. Germline CDR1 reads DFQATT; CDR2 reads SNEGSKA (reference sequence). The CDR3 length is 13 residues. V shed 2 bases and J shed 8 bases, with 14 bases lying between them. The CDR3 DNA reads TGCAGTGCTAGACAACCTCAAACCCCTACGCAGTATTTT. Translating gives CSARQPQTPTQYF.

This clonotype was observed a handful of times. Germline and junction disagree at one end, which may indicate a read error. The chain has TRBV9 and TRBJ1-2; D is unresolved. CDR1 is SGDLS and CDR2 is YYNGEE in the germline V gene. The CDR3 contains 14 residues. The CDR3 sequence: CAGSVDLNNYGYTF. CDR3 coding DNA: TGTGCCGGCAGCGTAGACCTTAACAACTATGGCTACACCTTC.

The chain employs TRBV5-1 and TRBJ2-1; 14 bases align to TRBD2. J lost 8 bases, V lost 4 bases, and 8 bases had no gene match. This CDR3 is 16 amino acids long. Germline loops: CDR1 SGHRS, CDR2 YFSETQ. The CDR3 is CASSRVGLAGEYEQFF. CDR3 nucleotide sequence: TGCGCCAGCAGCCGTGTGGGACTAGCGGGAGAGTATGAGCAGTTCTTC. The full variable domain, its missing parts supplied by reference TRBV5-1 and TRBJ2-1, is KAGVTQTPRYLIKTRGQQVTLSCSPISGHRSVSWYQQTPGQGLQFLFEYFSETQRNKGNFPGRFSGRQFSNSRSEMNVSTLELGDSALYLCASSRVGLAGEYEQFFGPGTRLTVL.

This clonotype appeared a few times. The chain links TRBV6-5 to TRBJ1-6, with D possibly matching TRBD1 (6 bases). Germline-derived CDR1 and CDR2 are MNHEY and SVGAGI. The CDR3 sequence is 14 residues long. Trimming pared 9 bases from V and 8 bases from J, leaving 17 bases between. The CDR3 coding sequence is TGTGCCAGTCTGTCCGCGGGGGCGGATTCACCCCTCCACTTT. Its translation: CASLSAGADSPLHF.

The sample holds a few counts of this clonotype. A read error may be the cause here, since a much bigger clone is one base away. The CDR3 loop reads CASRVNDNTGELFF. The CDR3 DNA sequence: TGTGCCAGCAGAGTTAACGATAACACCGGGGAGCTGTTTTTT. The chain employs TRBV12-3 or TRBV12-4 and TRBJ2-2; no definite D call. The CDR3 has 14 amino acids. V lost 6 bases to trimming and J lost 2 bases, with 10 bases between them.

In regard to this clonotype: Likely a read error: the CDR3 ends without its conserved phenylalanine or tryptophan. The genes are TRBV2 and TRBJ2-1; no clear D gene. Deletions cut 2 bases from V and 5 bases from J, with 4 bases between. The CDR3 totals 12 residues. Germline lookup yields CDR1 SNHLY and CDR2 FYNNEI. The CDR3 bases are TGTGCCAGCAGTGAACGGCACAATGAGCAGTTCCTC. As protein: CASSERHNEQFL.

The chain links TRBV7-2 to TRBJ1-4, with D perhaps TRBD1 (6 bases). From germline, CDR1 is SGHTA and CDR2 FQGNSA. This CDR3 region has 16 residues. Trimming cost V 5 bases and J 4 bases, with 17 bases left between them. In DNA form, the CDR3 reads TGTGCCAGCAGCCTAACCTCTGGACAGAGTAATGAAAAACTGTTTTTT. Its protein is CASSLTSGQSNEKLFF.